This paragraph covers one T cell receptor (beta chain) sequence. Its antigen is unknown. The data stem from a study of cytomegalovirus exposure and HLA in healthy donors. Study overall: Among the roughly 400 donors who were genotyped, roughly 76% fell in the genetic ancestry cluster that is associated with self-reported Caucasian donors.

General study findings and limits: Later on, an analysis showed TCR association rates differing by HLA locus, with DRB1 the most and HLA-C the fewest. Apparent HLA restriction characterized most CMV-associated TCR beta chains in a later analysis.

V lost 3 bases to trimming and J lost 8 bases, with 8 bases between them. This CDR3 comprises 12 residues. Germline loops: CDR1 MNHEY, CDR2 SMNVEV (reference sequence). The PCR made use of 60 Vbeta and 13 Jbeta primers. Assay used: immunoSEQ multiplex PCR; TCRdb lists only in-frame clones, some missing. The data hold roughly 140,000 clones, with roughly 80% observed a single time. The source of this sequence is a female donor in good health and CMV-seronegative. Sequencing input: PBMCs. The chain carries TRBV27 and TRBJ2-1; unclear D gene. The CDR3: CASSLRNDEQFF. The CDR3 region has the DNA TGTGCCAGCAGTTTGCGTAATGATGAGCAGTTCTTC.